One and the same sample provided the 9 T cell receptor beta chains below, sequenced in a study of CD8+CD57+ T cells in acquired aplastic anemia. Template material for TCR beta VDJ and CDR3 profiling consisted of genomic DNA. TCRdb ran MiXCR on the reads and lists one entry per CDR3 protein. Of about 190,000 distinct CDR3 sequences listed, roughly half are singletons. Sequenced input: sorted CD4+, CD8+, or CD8+CD57+ T cells (not recorded which) from PBMCs. These receptors all come from a human donor in good health, serving as a control.

This clonotype was counted at least ten times. V gene TRBV4-2 combines with J gene TRBJ1-5; 8 nucleotides line up with TRBD1. Unmatched junction bases numbered 15, after V lost 8 bases and J lost 9 bases. This CDR3 comprises 15 residues. Germline CDR1 is LGHNA and CDR2 is YNFKEQ. The CDR3 loop reads CASQRDRGKKLPQHF. In DNA, the CDR3 is TGTGCCAGCCAGAGAGACAGGGGAAAAAAGTTGCCCCAGCATTTT.

This clonotype appeared many times. The J gene is TRBJ1-6, the V gene TRBV6-1, with TRBD1 matching over 7 bases. The CDR3 extends over 15 amino acids. After removal of 3 bases from V and 7 bases from J, the junction contained 6 bases not matched to a gene. Germline CDR1 and CDR2: MNHNS and SASEGT. CDR3 nucleotides: TGTGCCAGCAGTGATTTGACAGGGCAGAATTCACCCCTCCACTTT. This encodes CASSDLTGQNSPLHF.

Written as DNA, the CDR3 is TGTGCCAGCAGCTCATTCCCGGGACTGACCACGTTGGCCCAGTACTTC. Its protein is CASSSFPGLTTLAQYF. The chain employs TRBV7-2 and TRBJ2-5; TRBD2 might be the D (6 bases). Looked up from germline, CDR1 is SGHTA and CDR2 is FQGNSA. V lost 4 bases and J 9 bases, leaving 24 bases between the germline ends. The CDR3 extends over 16 amino acids.

The V call is TRBV15, the J call TRBJ1-4; TRBD1 might be the D (6 bases). Between the trimmed V and J ends, which lost 0 bases and 5 bases, there was a span of 16 bases. The CDR3 is made up of 17 amino acids. Germline values: CDR1 LNHNV, CDR2 YYDKDF (reference sequence). CDR3 DNA: TGTGCCACCAGCAGAGAAAATGCCACAGGGTCCAATGAAAAACTGTTTTTT. Translated: CATSRENATGSNEKLFF.

The chain couples TRBV20-1 to TRBJ2-3; D is possibly TRBD1 (5 bases). Germline assignment: CDR1 DFQATT and CDR2 SNEGSKA (reference sequence). Deletions cut 1 base from V and 8 bases from J, with 19 bases between. The CDR3 consists of 15 residues. CDR3 in amino acids: CSARVPDGAEGTQYF. For the CDR3, the DNA is TGCAGTGCTAGAGTTCCCGATGGGGCGGAAGGTACGCAGTATTTT.

This clonotype was observed at least ten times. CDR3 DNA: TGTGCCAGCAGCGCCCATCATGGGGAGCTGTTTTTT. Encoded protein: CASSAHHGELFF. This sequence joins TRBV9 and TRBJ2-2; D gene ambiguous. Trimming took 3 bases from V and 8 from J, leaving 8 bases between them. Germline-derived CDR1 and CDR2 are SGDLS and YYNGEE. The CDR3 totals 12 residues.

The chain recombines TRBV7-9 with TRBJ2-5; a weak D match, TRBD1 (6 bases). With 5 bases removed from V and 1 base from J, the gap between germline ends came to 14 bases. Germline CDR1 reads SEHNR; CDR2 reads FQNEAQ (reference sequence). This CDR3 comprises 15 residues. Here the CDR3 reads CASSPRRGGQETQYF. CDR3 bases: TGTGCCAGCAGCCCACGCCGAGGGGGCCAAGAGACCCAGTACTTC.

The chain is built from TRBV7-3 and TRBJ2-1; 13 nucleotides match TRBD2. The CDR3 runs to 15 residues. V dropped 5 bases and J dropped 5; count of bases not matched to a gene: 3. CDR1 SGHTA and CDR2 FQGTGA come from the germline V gene. CDR3 in amino acids: CASSILAGGDNEQFF. Here the CDR3 DNA reads TGTGCCAGCAGCATACTAGCGGGGGGGGACAATGAGCAGTTCTTC.

Many counts were recorded for this clonotype. The junction does not match germline at one end; this may be a read error. The chain employs TRBV7-6 and TRBJ1-5; D is unresolved. The germline V gene has CDR1 SGHVS and CDR2 FNYEAQ. This CDR3 region has 13 residues. CDR3 loop: CASSLDRYQPQHF. The CDR3 nucleotides are TGTGCTAGCAGCTTAGATCGCTATCAGCCCCAGCATTTT.